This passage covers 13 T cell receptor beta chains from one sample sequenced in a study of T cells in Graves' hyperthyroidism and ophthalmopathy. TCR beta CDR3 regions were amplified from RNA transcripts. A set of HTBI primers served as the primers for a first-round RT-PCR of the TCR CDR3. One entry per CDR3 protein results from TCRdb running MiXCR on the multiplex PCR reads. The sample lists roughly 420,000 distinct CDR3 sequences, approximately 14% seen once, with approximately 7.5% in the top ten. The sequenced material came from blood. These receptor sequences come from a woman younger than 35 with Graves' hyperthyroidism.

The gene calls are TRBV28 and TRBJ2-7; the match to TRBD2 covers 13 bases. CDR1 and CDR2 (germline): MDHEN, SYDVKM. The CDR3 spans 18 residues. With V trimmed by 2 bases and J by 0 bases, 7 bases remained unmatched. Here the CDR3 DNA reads TGTGCCAGCAGTTTAGGTTCACGGACTAGCGGGAGCTCCTACGAGCAGTACTTC. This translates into CASSLGSRTSGSSYEQYF.

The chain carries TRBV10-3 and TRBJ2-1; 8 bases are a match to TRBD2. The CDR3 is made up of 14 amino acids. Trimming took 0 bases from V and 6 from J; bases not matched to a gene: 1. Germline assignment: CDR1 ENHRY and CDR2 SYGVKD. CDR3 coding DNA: TGTGCCATCAGTGAGTCTAGCGGGACCAATGAGCAGTTCTTC. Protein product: CAISESSGTNEQFF.

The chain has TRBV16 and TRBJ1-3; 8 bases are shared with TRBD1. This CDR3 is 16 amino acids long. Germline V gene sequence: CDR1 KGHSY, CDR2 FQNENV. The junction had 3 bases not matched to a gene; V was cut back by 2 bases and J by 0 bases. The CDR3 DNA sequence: TGTGCCAGCAGCCAACCCGGACAGGGCTCTGGAAACACCATATATTTT. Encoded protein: CASSQPGQGSGNTIYF.

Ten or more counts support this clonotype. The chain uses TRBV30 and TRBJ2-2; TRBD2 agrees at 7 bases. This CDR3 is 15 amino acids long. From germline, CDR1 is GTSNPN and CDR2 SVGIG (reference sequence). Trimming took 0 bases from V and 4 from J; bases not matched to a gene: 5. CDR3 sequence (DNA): TGTGCCTGGAGTGTACAACTAGCGAGCACCGGGGAGCTGTTTTTT. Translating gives CAWSVQLASTGELFF. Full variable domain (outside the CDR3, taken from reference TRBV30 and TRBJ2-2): SQTIHQWPATLVQPVGSPLSLECTVEGTSNPNLYWYRQAAGRGLQLLFYSVGIGQISSEVPQNLSASRPQDRQFILSSKKLLLSDSGFYLCAWSVQLASTGELFFGEGSRLTVL.

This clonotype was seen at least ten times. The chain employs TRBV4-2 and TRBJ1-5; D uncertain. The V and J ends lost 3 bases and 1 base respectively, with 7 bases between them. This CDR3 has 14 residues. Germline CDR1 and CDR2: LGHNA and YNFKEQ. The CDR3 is CASSHPWSNQPQHF. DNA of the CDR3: TGTGCCAGCAGCCACCCGTGGAGCAATCAGCCCCAGCATTTT.

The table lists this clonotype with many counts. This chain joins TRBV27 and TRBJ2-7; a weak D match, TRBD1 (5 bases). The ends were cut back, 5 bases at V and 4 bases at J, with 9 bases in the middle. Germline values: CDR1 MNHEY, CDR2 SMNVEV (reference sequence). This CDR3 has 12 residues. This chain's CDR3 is CASSVTGYEQYF. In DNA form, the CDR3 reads TGTGCCAGCAGTGTAACAGGATACGAGCAGTACTTC.

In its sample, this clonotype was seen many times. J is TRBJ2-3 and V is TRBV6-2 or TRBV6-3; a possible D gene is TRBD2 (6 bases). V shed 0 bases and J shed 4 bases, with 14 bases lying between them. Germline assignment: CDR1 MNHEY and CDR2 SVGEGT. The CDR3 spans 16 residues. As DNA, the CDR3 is TGTGCCAGCAGTTACTCGAGAAAGGAGGGCGCAGATACGCAGTATTTT. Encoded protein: CASSYSRKEGADTQYF.

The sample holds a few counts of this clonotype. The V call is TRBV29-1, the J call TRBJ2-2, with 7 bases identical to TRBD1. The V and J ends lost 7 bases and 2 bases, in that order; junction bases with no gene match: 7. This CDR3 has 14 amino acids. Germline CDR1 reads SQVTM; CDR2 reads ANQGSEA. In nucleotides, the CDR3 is TGCAGCGCTAAGGGACAGACCAACACCGGGGAGCTGTTTTTT. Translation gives CSAKGQTNTGELFF.

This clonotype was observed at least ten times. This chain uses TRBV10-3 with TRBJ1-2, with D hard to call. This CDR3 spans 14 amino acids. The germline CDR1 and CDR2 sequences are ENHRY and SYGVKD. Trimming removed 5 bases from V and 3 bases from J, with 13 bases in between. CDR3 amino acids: CAISQIPRDYGYTF. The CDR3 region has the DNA TGTGCCATCAGTCAAATACCCCGGGACTATGGCTACACCTTC.

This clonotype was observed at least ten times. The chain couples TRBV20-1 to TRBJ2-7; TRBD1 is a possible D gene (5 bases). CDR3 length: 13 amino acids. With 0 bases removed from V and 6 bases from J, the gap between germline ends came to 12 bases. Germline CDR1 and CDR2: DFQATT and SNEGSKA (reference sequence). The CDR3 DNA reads TGCAGTGCTAGAGAACCAGGGCGGCTCGAGCAGTACTTC. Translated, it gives CSAREPGRLEQYF.

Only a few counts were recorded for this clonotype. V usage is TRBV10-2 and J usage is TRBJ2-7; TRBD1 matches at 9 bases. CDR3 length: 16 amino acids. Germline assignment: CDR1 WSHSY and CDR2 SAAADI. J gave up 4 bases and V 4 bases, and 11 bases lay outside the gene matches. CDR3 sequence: CASSGNRDRDSYEQYF. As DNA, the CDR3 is TGCGCCAGCAGTGGGAACCGGGACAGGGATTCGTACGAGCAGTACTTC.

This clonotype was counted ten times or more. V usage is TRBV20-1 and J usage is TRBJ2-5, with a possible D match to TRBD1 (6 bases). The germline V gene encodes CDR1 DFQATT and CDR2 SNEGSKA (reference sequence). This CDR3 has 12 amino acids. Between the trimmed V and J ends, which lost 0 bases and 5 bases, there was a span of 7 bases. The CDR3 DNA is TGCAGTGCTAGAGATCAGGGGGAGACCCAGTACTTC. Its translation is CSARDQGETQYF.

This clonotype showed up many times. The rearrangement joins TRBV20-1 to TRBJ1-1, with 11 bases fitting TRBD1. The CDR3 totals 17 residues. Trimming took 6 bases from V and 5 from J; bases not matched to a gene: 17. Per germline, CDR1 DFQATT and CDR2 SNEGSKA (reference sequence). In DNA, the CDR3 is TGCAGTGCCGATAACCCAATGTGGACAGGGGGCAGTACTGAAGCTTTCTTT. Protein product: CSADNPMWTGGSTEAFF.